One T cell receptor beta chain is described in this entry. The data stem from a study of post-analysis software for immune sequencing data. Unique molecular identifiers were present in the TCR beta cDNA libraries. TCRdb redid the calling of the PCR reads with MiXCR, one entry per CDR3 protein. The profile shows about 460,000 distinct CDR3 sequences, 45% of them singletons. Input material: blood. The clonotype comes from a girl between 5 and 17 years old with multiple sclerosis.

The CDR3 loop reads CSATPGGDEQFF. The DNA of the CDR3 is TGCAGTGCCACTCCGGGGGGAGATGAGCAGTTCTTC. The V gene is TRBV20-1, the J gene TRBJ2-1; 7 bases map to TRBD2. This CDR3 is built from 12 residues. J was trimmed by 8 bases and V by 6 bases; bases with no gene match: 7. Germline CDR1 and CDR2: DFQATT and SNEGSKA (reference sequence).